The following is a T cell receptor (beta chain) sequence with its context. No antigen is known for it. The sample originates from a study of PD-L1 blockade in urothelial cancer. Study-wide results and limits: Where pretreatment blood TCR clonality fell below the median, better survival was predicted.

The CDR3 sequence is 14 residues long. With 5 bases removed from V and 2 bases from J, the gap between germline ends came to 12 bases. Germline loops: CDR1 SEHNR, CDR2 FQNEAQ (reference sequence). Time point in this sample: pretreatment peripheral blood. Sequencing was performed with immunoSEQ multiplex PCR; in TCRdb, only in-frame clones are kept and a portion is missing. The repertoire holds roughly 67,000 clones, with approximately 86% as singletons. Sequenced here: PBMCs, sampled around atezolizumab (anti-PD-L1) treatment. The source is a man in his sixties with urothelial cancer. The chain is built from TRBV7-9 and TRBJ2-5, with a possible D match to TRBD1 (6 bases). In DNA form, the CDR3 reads TGTGCCAGCAGCCCCGGGACACTACAAGAGACCCAGTACTTC. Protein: CASSPGTLQETQYF.